The present T cell receptor beta chain was sequenced within a study of OX40 agonist ivuxolimab in advanced cancers. Study details: Those enrolled were 80% to 85% male, with a mean age of around 55 years and ages from roughly 23 to 79.

Generated by immunoSEQ multiplex PCR, the TCRdb table keeps only in-frame clones and is missing some. The sample shows around 40,000 clones, 65% to 85% of them seen only once. Study-level findings and limits: CD4+ and CD8+ blood T cells expanded clonally by week 6 at 0.1 to 3.0 mg/kg. Fewer expanded clones were found on average in CD4+ than in CD8+ T cells.

The length of the CDR3 is 11 residues. Germline V gene lookup returns CDR1 SGHDT and CDR2 YYEEEE. Trimming took 1 base from V and 7 from J, leaving 3 bases between them. On this clone: What it recognizes is unknown.

The rearrangement joins TRBV5-6 to TRBJ2-1; D ambiguous. The specimen comprised CD4+ or CD8+ T cells sorted from blood, sampled in a trial of the OX40 agonist ivuxolimab. The origin of this receptor is an adult with an advanced solid tumor such as melanoma, head and neck, liver or kidney cancer. DNA for the CDR3: TGTGCCAGCAGCTTGTATAATGAGCAGTTCTTC. Its protein is CASSLYNEQFF.